The 30 T cell receptor beta chains listed next were all sequenced from one sample in a study of T cells in Graves' hyperthyroidism and ophthalmopathy. Amplification of TCR beta CDR3 regions was performed using RNA transcripts as template. Primed by the HTBI set, a first-round RT-PCR was run on the TCR CDR3. Each CDR3 protein is one row after TCRdb ran MiXCR on the multiplex PCR reads. The table lists about 380,000 distinct CDR3 sequences, 15% to 20% of them singletons. The sequencing sample was made of blood. Every receptor here comes from a man in his late teens or twenties with Graves' ophthalmopathy.

On this clonotype itself: The conserved closing phenylalanine or tryptophan is absent in this CDR3, likely reflecting a read error. The CDR3 reads CASSVDSQRGYGYTL. In DNA, the CDR3 is TGTGCCAGTAGTGTGGACTCTCAGAGAGGCTATGGCTACACCCTC. The chain combines TRBV19 with TRBJ1-2; D is undetermined. Germline V gene sequence: CDR1 LNHDA, CDR2 SQIVND (reference sequence). V was cut by 5 bases and J by 4 bases, with 17 bases left in between. The CDR3 extends over 15 amino acids.

The sample holds many counts of this clonotype. The CDR3 bases are TGCAGCGTTGAAGCTAACCGGGACAGGAACGAACAAGACGCTGAAGCTTTCTTT. This codes for CSVEANRDRNEQDAEAFF. The V and J genes are TRBV29-1 and TRBJ1-1, with 8 bases identical to TRBD1. Per the germline V gene, CDR1 is SQVTM and CDR2 is ANQGSEA. The CDR3 has 18 residues. Trimming cost V 1 base and J 6 bases; bases outside gene matches: 19.

This clonotype was counted ten times or more. The gene calls are TRBV20-1 and TRBJ1-6, with D possibly matching TRBD1 (5 bases). The CDR3 covers 14 residues. Trimming removed 6 bases at V and 6 bases at J, with 15 bases between. The germline gives CDR1 DFQATT, CDR2 SNEGSKA (reference sequence). CDR3 in amino acids: CSADSQGGNSPLHF. CDR3 sequence (DNA): TGCAGTGCCGATTCGCAGGGCGGTAATTCACCCCTCCACTTT.

This clonotype has at least ten counts. The genes are TRBV18 and TRBJ1-1, with D hard to call. Between the trimmed V and J ends, which lost 5 bases and 1 base, there was a span of 11 bases. The CDR3 extends over 14 amino acids. Per the germline V gene, CDR1 is KGHSH and CDR2 is LQKENI. In DNA form, the CDR3 reads TGTGCCAGCTCATGGGAGGAACGGAACACTGAAGCTTTCTTT. Its protein product is CASSWEERNTEAFF.

This clonotype has a count of ten or more. The chain recombines TRBV28 with TRBJ2-5, with a weak D call TRBD1 (5 bases). Trimming took 2 bases from V and 5 from J, leaving 9 bases between them. Germline lookup yields CDR1 MDHEN and CDR2 SYDVKM. CDR3 size: 13 residues. CDR3 nucleotide sequence: TGTGCCAGCAGTTTAGGGTCAGGGGAGACCCAGTACTTC. As protein: CASSLGSGETQYF.

The V call is TRBV7-3, the J call TRBJ2-6, with D maybe TRBD2 (5 bases). The V end was cut by 5 bases, the J end by 4 bases, with 15 bases between. The CDR3 extends over 16 amino acids. CDR1 is SGHTA and CDR2 is FQGTGA in the germline V gene. CDR3 sequence reads: CASSPPGGAGANVLTF. The CDR3 DNA sequence: TGTGCCAGCAGCCCCCCAGGAGGAGCCGGGGCCAACGTCCTGACTTTC.

At least ten counts were recorded for this clonotype. A junction end diverges from the germline sequence, so it may reflect a read error. V usage is TRBV7-3 and J usage is TRBJ2-1; D unresolved. There are 15 residues in the CDR3. The germline gives CDR1 SGHTA, CDR2 FQGTGA. The CDR3 reads CASSLTYGTYNEQFF. The CDR3 DNA reads TGTGCCAGCAGTTTAACGTATGGAACTTACAATGAGCAGTTCTTC.

As regards this clonotype: A much larger clone lies a single base off, so this may be a read error. This chain links TRBV12-3 or TRBV12-4 with TRBJ1-5, with D possibly being TRBD1 (5 bases). Trimming cost V 7 bases and J 5 bases, with 12 bases left between them. CDR3 length: 13 residues. CDR3 in amino acids: CASKGETDQPQHF. CDR3 nucleotide sequence: TGTGCCAGCAAAGGGGAAACGGATCAGCCCCAGCATTTT.

The count of this clonotype is one. A much larger clone sits a single nucleotide away, making a read error possible. This sequence joins TRBV11-2 and TRBJ2-3; D is perhaps TRBD2 (5 bases). Germline loops: CDR1 SGHAT, CDR2 FQNNGV. This CDR3 is 15 amino acids long. V was clipped by 0 bases and J by 1 base, with 8 bases between them. The DNA of the CDR3 is TGTGCCAGCAGCTTAGATCACGGGGGCACAGATACGCAGTATTTT. Protein sequence: CASSLDHGGTDTQYF.

This clonotype has at least ten counts. This chain connects TRBV11-2 to TRBJ1-2; D gene unclear. V lost 0 bases to trimming and J lost 8 bases, with 16 bases between them. The V gene's germline CDR1 is SGHAT and CDR2 FQNNGV. The CDR3 is 15 amino acids. CDR3 sequence: CASSLDRSGSPGYTF. CDR3 nucleotides: TGTGCCAGCAGCTTAGATCGTTCCGGCAGTCCGGGCTACACCTTC.

At least ten counts were recorded for this clonotype. This chain joins TRBV12-3 or TRBV12-4 and TRBJ2-7; 11 bases map to TRBD1. V lost 5 bases and J lost 0; bases outside the gene matches: 3. CDR3 size: 15 residues. Written as DNA, the CDR3 is TGTGCCAGCAGTCATGGGACAGGGGGCTCCTACGAGCAGTACTTC. Translation gives CASSHGTGGSYEQYF.

This chain joins TRBV7-8 and TRBJ2-7; TRBD2 matches 8 bases. V dropped 1 base and J dropped 3; count of bases not matched to a gene: 5. Germline values: CDR1 SGHVS, CDR2 FQNEAQ. The CDR3 has 15 amino acids. In DNA form, the CDR3 reads TGTGCCAGCAGCTTAGGAAGCGGGAGCCACTACGAGCAGTACTTC. It codes for CASSLGSGSHYEQYF.

The V gene is TRBV5-8, the J gene TRBJ2-3; D is unresolved. CDR1 SGHTS and CDR2 YDEGEE come from the germline V gene. The CDR3 length is 14 residues. V was clipped by 0 bases and J by 5 bases, with 10 bases between them. The CDR3 spells CASSLVAPGDTQYF. The CDR3 bases are TGTGCCAGCAGCTTGGTGGCTCCTGGAGATACGCAGTATTTT.

This clonotype showed up just once. V gene TRBV30 combines with J gene TRBJ1-4; D is undetermined. Trimming took 4 bases from V and 0 from J, leaving 6 bases between them. The V gene's germline CDR1 is GTSNPN and CDR2 SVGIG (reference sequence). The length of the CDR3 is 13 residues. The CDR3 nucleotides are TGTGCCTGGAACAGTGCAACTAATGAAAAACTGTTTTTT. This encodes CAWNSATNEKLFF.

This clonotype was found many times. The chain combines TRBV7-6 with TRBJ1-4; 11 bases match TRBD1. The germline CDR1 and CDR2 sequences are SGHVS and FNYEAQ. This CDR3 has 16 residues. J was trimmed by 7 bases and V by 5 bases; bases with no gene match: 9. CDR3 amino acids: CASSTGQGAVSEKLFF. DNA of the CDR3: TGTGCCAGCAGCACCGGACAGGGGGCGGTTAGTGAAAAACTGTTTTTT.

This clonotype was observed a few times. The chain employs TRBV7-8 and TRBJ2-7; D ambiguous. Germline-derived CDR1 and CDR2 are SGHVS and FQNEAQ. CDR3 length: 11 amino acids. Trimming left V 6 bases short and J 7 bases short, with 10 bases between. CDR3 protein: CASSPLEEQYF. The CDR3 DNA reads as TGTGCCAGCAGTCCCCTCGAGGAGCAGTACTTC.

A few counts support this clonotype. V and J are TRBV7-9 and TRBJ1-1; D is uncertain. Trimming removed 5 bases at V and 7 bases at J, with 5 bases between. Germline CDR1 and CDR2: SEHNR and FQNEAQ (reference sequence). The CDR3 is 10 amino acids. The CDR3: CASSQIEAFF. Written as DNA, the CDR3 is TGTGCCAGCAGCCAAATTGAAGCTTTCTTT.

J is TRBJ2-1 and V is TRBV3-1; no clear D. The V end was cut by 0 bases, the J end by 11 bases, with 8 bases between. The CDR3 has 12 residues. Germline V gives CDR1 LGHDT, CDR2 YNNKEL (reference sequence). CDR3 coding DNA: TGTGCCAGCAGCCAAGATGGACCTAAGCAGTTCTTC. It yields the protein CASSQDGPKQFF.

This clonotype was observed a few times. The chain has TRBV5-1 and TRBJ2-5; D assignment may be TRBD1 or TRBD2 (5 bases each). The ends were cut back, 0 bases at V and 2 bases at J, with 14 bases in the middle. The CDR3 consists of 16 residues. The V gene's germline CDR1 is SGHRS and CDR2 YFSETQ. The CDR3 DNA sequence: TGCGCCAGCAGCTTGGGAGGGGCGGTCGATCAAGAGACCCAGTACTTC. It codes for CASSLGGAVDQETQYF.

The rearrangement joins TRBV5-1 to TRBJ2-5; TRBD2 matches at 9 bases. CDR1 SGHRS and CDR2 YFSETQ come from the germline V gene. The CDR3 is 14 residues long. The trim removed 7 bases at V and 4 bases at J, leaving 8 bases unmatched. CDR3 nucleotides: TGCGCCAGCTTAGCGGGGGAGATAGGAGAGACCCAGTACTTC. Encoded protein: CASLAGEIGETQYF.

This clonotype was recorded many times. V usage is TRBV2 and J usage is TRBJ2-5; 8 bases are a match to TRBD2. Unmatched junction bases numbered 11, after V lost 6 bases and J lost 2 bases. The CDR3 totals 16 residues. The germline V gene encodes CDR1 SNHLY and CDR2 FYNNEI. For the CDR3, the DNA is TGTGCCAGCAGCGCCGGGGGAGCGGGGGTACAAGAGACCCAGTACTTC. It is translated as CASSAGGAGVQETQYF.

The gene calls are TRBV6-1 and TRBJ2-1; 11 bases map to TRBD2. V dropped 10 bases and J dropped 3; count of bases not matched to a gene: 5. Germline loops: CDR1 MNHNS, CDR2 SASEGT. This CDR3 is built from 14 residues. The CDR3 loop reads CANLLAGDYNEQFF. The DNA for the CDR3 is TGTGCCAACTTACTAGCGGGGGACTACAATGAGCAGTTCTTC.

In this sample, this clonotype turned up many times. The rearrangement uses TRBV28 and TRBJ1-1; D is ambiguous. The CDR3 sequence is 13 residues long. V lost 6 bases and J lost 1, with 9 bases in between. Germline CDR1 is MDHEN and CDR2 is SYDVKM. Written as DNA, the CDR3 is TGTGCCAGCAGGGGCAGGACGAACACTGAAGCTTTCTTT. Its protein product is CASRGRTNTEAFF.

This clonotype was seen once. The V gene is TRBV6-1, the J gene TRBJ1-1; TRBD1 is a possible D gene (5 bases). V was pared by 5 bases and J by 6 bases, with 16 bases between. Looked up from germline, CDR1 is MNHNS and CDR2 is SASEGT. The CDR3 has 14 residues. The CDR3 sequence: CASSPWTSSAEAFF. CDR3 DNA: TGTGCCAGCAGTCCCTGGACAAGTAGCGCTGAAGCTTTCTTT.

This clonotype appeared many times. This sequence joins TRBV11-3 and TRBJ2-3; TRBD1 matches at 7 bases. Germline V gives CDR1 SGHNT, CDR2 YENEEA. This CDR3 contains 15 residues. The V and J ends lost 5 bases and 2 bases, in that order; junction bases with no gene match: 7. The CDR3 region is CASSPGQLHTDTQYF. CDR3 nucleotide sequence: TGTGCCAGCAGCCCGGGACAGCTACACACAGATACGCAGTATTTT.

This clonotype was observed many times. The rearrangement joins TRBV5-1 to TRBJ2-7; no clear D. Germline V gene sequence: CDR1 SGHRS, CDR2 YFSETQ. V gave up 3 bases and J gave up 3 bases, with 10 bases separating them. There are 13 residues in the CDR3. The CDR3 sequence: CASSYAAFYEQYF. The CDR3 bases are TGCGCCAGCAGCTATGCAGCATTCTACGAGCAGTACTTC.

The chain employs TRBV19 and TRBJ2-3, with 9 nucleotides matching TRBD2. The CDR3 loop spans 16 amino acids. The ends lost 3 bases at V and 2 bases at J; junction bases unmatched: 6. Germline CDR1 LNHDA, CDR2 SQIVND (reference sequence). The CDR3: CASSMLSGGYTDTQYF. The CDR3 DNA follows: TGTGCCAGTAGTATGCTTAGCGGGGGATACACAGATACGCAGTATTTT.

This clonotype has a count of ten or more. The CDR3 spells CASSLGIQETQYF. The CDR3 nucleotides are TGTGCCAGCAGCTTAGGAATTCAAGAGACCCAGTACTTC. The chain employs TRBV11-2 and TRBJ2-5, with unresolved D. The V end lost 1 base, the J end lost 2 bases, and 5 bases lay between the germline ends. Germline CDR1 reads SGHAT; CDR2 reads FQNNGV. This CDR3 is 13 amino acids long.

This clonotype turned up a few times. The chain carries TRBV9 and TRBJ1-3; 10 bases are a match to TRBD1. The CDR3 spans 14 residues. The V gene end was trimmed by 3 bases and the J gene end by 8 bases; junction bases not matched to a gene: 5. CDR1 and CDR2 from the germline V gene are SGDLS and YYNGEE. The DNA for the CDR3 is TGTGCCAGCAGCGGACAGGGGGCGTTGGACACCATATATTTT. Residues: CASSGQGALDTIYF.

This clonotype was observed a few times. V and J are TRBV2 and TRBJ1-4; no definite D call. The germline V gene has CDR1 SNHLY and CDR2 FYNNEI. The CDR3 totals 14 residues. Trimming shortened V by 3 bases and J by 7 bases, and 12 bases separated the two germline ends. Written as DNA, the CDR3 is TGTGCCAGCAGTGAGCAGGACCAAGGTGAAAAACTGTTTTTT. This encodes CASSEQDQGEKLFF.